The rows below give T cell receptor beta chains drawn from one sample of a study of T cell changes during pregnancy in multiple sclerosis. Sequencing used immunoSEQ multiplex PCR; TCRdb keeps in-frame clones, though not all of them. Of 88,000 or so clones listed, 92% are singletons. The source was peripheral blood, collected before pregnancy. Receptors were obtained from a female donor with multiple sclerosis, enrolled in a pregnancy study. Each CDR3 is given with its conserved first and last residue. Fields, in order: clone size, D gene, J gene, V gene, CDR3 protein, CDR3 DNA. The D gene is left open where the match is weak. Size is stated for part of the rows, as once, few or many counts, or as a class when the clone is expanded.

NA | NA | TRBJ2-3 | TRBV25-1 | CARRPGQRGDTQYF | TGTGCCAGGAGACCGGGACAAAGGGGGGATACGCAGTATTTT
few | NA | TRBJ1-5 | TRBV9 | CASSASWGERPQHF | TGTGCCAGCAGCGCCTCCTGGGGGGAAAGGCCCCAGCATTTT
NA | TRBD1 | TRBJ1-1 | TRBV27 | CASSSSTGLTEAFF | TGTGCCAGCAGTTCCTCGACAGGGCTCACTGAAGCTTTCTTT
NA | TRBD1 | TRBJ1-5 | TRBV19 | CASTGTGLNNQPQHF | TGTGCCAGTACCGGGACAGGGTTAAACAATCAGCCCCAGCATTTT
NA | NA | TRBJ1-1 | TRBV9 | CASSFEGTVGTEAFF | TGTGCCAGCAGCTTCGAGGGGACTGTTGGCACTGAAGCTTTCTTT
NA | NA | TRBJ1-3 | TRBV2 | CASSDSGGGNTIYF | TGTGCCAGCAGTGACTCCGGCGGTGGAAACACCATATATTTT
NA | NA | TRBJ2-5 | TRBV19 | CAAGGLRETQYF | TGTGCCGCCGGGGGTTTAAGAGAGACCCAGTACTTC
NA | NA | TRBJ2-6 | TRBV5-5 | CASSLGDSGANVLTF | TGTGCCAGCAGCTTAGGGGACTCTGGGGCCAACGTCCTGACTTTC
NA | NA | TRBJ1-1 | TRBV11-2 | CASSLRRERPHNTEAFF | TGTGCCAGCAGCCTCCGCAGGGAAAGGCCCCATAACACTGAAGCTTTCTTT
NA | TRBD1 | TRBJ2-4 | TRBV14 | CASSQVGQGPGNIQYF | TGTGCCAGCAGCCAAGTGGGACAGGGGCCGGGAAACATTCAGTACTTC
NA | TRBD1 | TRBJ2-3 | TRBV27 | CASSWDRGGTDTQYF | TGTGCCAGCAGTTGGGACAGGGGAGGAACAGATACGCAGTATTTT
NA | NA | TRBJ1-3 | TRBV7-8 | CASSPDGGGNTIYF | TGTGCCAGCAGCCCAGACGGGGGAGGAAACACCATATATTTT
NA | NA | TRBJ1-1 | TRBV18 | CASSHSKGKNTEAFF | TGTGCCAGCTCCCACTCCAAGGGGAAGAACACTGAAGCTTTCTTT
NA | NA | TRBJ2-3 | TRBV7-8 | CASSLVEGYTDTQYF | TGTGCCAGCAGCTTAGTAGAGGGATACACAGATACGCAGTATTTT
once | NA | TRBJ2-7 | TRBV15 | CATSRDYPGNEQYF | TGTGCCACCAGCAGAGATTACCCAGGGAACGAGCAGTACTTC
once | NA | TRBJ2-1 | TRBV19 | CASSMGLANEQFF | TGTGCCAGTAGTATGGGTCTAGCCAATGAGCAGTTCTTC
NA | TRBD2 | TRBJ2-7 | TRBV7-8 | CASSSDRFTSGSYEQYF | TGTGCCAGCAGCTCCGACCGATTTACTAGCGGGAGCTACGAGCAGTACTTC
NA | NA | TRBJ1-5 | TRBV11-2 | CASSLDTGLGQPQHF | TGTGCCAGCAGCTTAGACACAGGCCTTGGTCAGCCCCAGCATTTT
NA | TRBD2 | TRBJ2-5 | TRBV7-3 | CASSPRLAGRETQYF | TGTGCCAGCAGCCCCCGTCTAGCGGGAAGGGAGACCCAGTACTTC
NA | TRBD2 | TRBJ2-1 | TRBV27 | CASSQTSLAQFF | TGTGCCAGCAGTCAGACTAGCCTGGCGCAGTTCTTC
NA | TRBD2 | TRBJ2-1 | TRBV28 | CASSPTLAGYNEQFF | TGTGCCAGCAGTCCAACCCTAGCGGGGTACAATGAGCAGTTCTTC
NA | TRBD2 | TRBJ2-2 | TRBV7-9 | CASSSQRDPNTGELFF | TGTGCCAGCAGCTCCCAGCGGGACCCGAACACCGGGGAGCTGTTTTTT
NA | TRBD1 | TRBJ1-1 | TRBV11-2 | CASSWTGGEAFF | TGTGCCAGCAGCTGGACAGGGGGAGAAGCTTTCTTT
once | TRBD2 | TRBJ2-1 | TRBV30 | CAWSGPGLAGQPNEQFF | TGTGCCTGGAGTGGGCCGGGACTAGCGGGACAACCCAATGAGCAGTTCTTC
NA | TRBD1 | TRBJ1-1 | TRBV5-1 | CASSLAGGANTEAFF | TGCGCCAGCAGCTTGGCAGGGGGCGCAAACACTGAAGCTTTCTTT
NA | TRBD2 | TRBJ2-6 | TRBV4-2 | CASSQGGSSGANVLTF | TGTGCCAGCAGCCAAGGCGGGAGCTCTGGGGCCAACGTCCTGACTTTC
NA | NA | TRBJ2-5 | TRBV7-2 | CASSFLAGTQYF | TGTGCCAGCAGCTTCCTAGCCGGGACCCAGTACTTC
NA | NA | TRBJ1-1 | TRBV6-5 | CASSAGTPNTEAFF | TGTGCCAGCAGCGCCGGGACACCGAACACTGAAGCTTTCTTT
NA | NA | TRBJ2-7 | TRBV10-3 | CAISESNRIYEQYF | TGTGCCATCAGTGAGTCTAACAGAATCTACGAGCAGTACTTC
once | NA | TRBJ2-1 | TRBV7-9 | CASSLKNLYSLSSYNEQFF | TGTGCCAGCAGCTTAAAAAACCTCTACTCTCTTAGCTCCTACAATGAGCAGTTCTTC
NA | NA | TRBJ1-1 | TRBV7-2 | CASSLDRLNTEAFF | TGTGCCAGCAGCCTTGACAGATTGAACACTGAAGCTTTCTTT
NA | NA | TRBJ1-3 | TRBV6-1 | CASSGTDSGNTIYF | TGTGCCAGCAGTGGGACAGACTCTGGAAACACCATATATTTT
NA | NA | TRBJ1-2 | TRBV6-5 | CASSSTESFNYGYTF | TGTGCCAGCAGTTCCACAGAATCGTTTAACTATGGCTACACCTTC
NA | TRBD1 | TRBJ1-1 | TRBV9 | CASSVGGTGAEAFF | TGTGCCAGCAGCGTAGGAGGGACAGGGGCCGAAGCTTTCTTT
NA | NA | TRBJ2-7 | TRBV27 | CASSLSAGVYEQYF | TGTGCCAGCAGTTTATCGGCAGGGGTCTACGAGCAGTACTTC
NA | NA | TRBJ2-1 | TRBV28 | CASSFRVDEQFF | TGTGCCAGCAGTTTTCGAGTAGATGAGCAGTTCTTC
NA | NA | TRBJ1-3 | TRBV28 | CASSPFSGNTIYF | TGTGCCAGCAGTCCCTTCTCTGGAAACACCATATATTTT
NA | TRBD1 | TRBJ1-4 | TRBV28 | CASSFGQGPFATNEKLFF | TGTGCCAGCAGTTTCGGACAGGGGCCATTTGCAACTAATGAAAAACTGTTTTTT
NA | NA | TRBJ1-5 | TRBV7-9 | CASSPAGGSNQPQHF | TGTGCCAGCAGCCCGGCGGGTGGGAGCAATCAGCCCCAGCATTTT
NA | NA | TRBJ1-2 | TRBV2 | CASSEARGGARYGYTF | TGTGCCAGCAGTGAAGCCCGAGGGGGGGCACGGTATGGCTACACCTTC
NA | TRBD2 | TRBJ2-3 | TRBV5-6 | CASSFRTSGSPDTQYF | TGTGCCAGCAGCTTTAGGACTAGCGGGAGCCCAGATACGCAGTATTTT
NA | NA | TRBJ2-7 | TRBV29-1 | CSIPKGTSTSYEQYF | TGCAGCATCCCTAAGGGGACATCCACCTCCTACGAGCAGTACTTC
NA | NA | TRBJ2-2 | TRBV6-1 | CASGRRAGELFF | TGTGCCAGTGGGAGGCGGGCCGGGGAGCTGTTTTTT
NA | TRBD1 | TRBJ2-7 | TRBV15 | CATSRIDRGRPSSYEQYF | TGTGCCACCAGCAGGATAGACAGGGGCCGCCCGAGCTCCTACGAGCAGTACTTC
NA | NA | TRBJ1-1 | TRBV19 | CASSIGSRGMNTEAFF | TGTGCCAGTAGTATAGGTAGCAGGGGAATGAACACTGAAGCTTTCTTT
NA | TRBD1 | TRBJ1-5 | TRBV28 | CASRRDREGQPQHF | TGTGCCAGCAGACGGGACAGGGAAGGTCAGCCCCAGCATTTT
NA | NA | TRBJ1-2 | TRBV5-1 | CASSFGANYGYTF | TGCGCCAGCAGCTTCGGAGCTAACTATGGCTACACCTTC
NA | NA | TRBJ1-1 | TRBV25-1 | CASTPGALTEAFF | TGTGCCAGCACCCCCGGAGCACTCACTGAAGCTTTCTTT